This TCR beta chain originates from a study of lymphopenia after photon versus proton radiotherapy. Findings of the study overall: Survival link was tested only in deceased patients; proton benefit remains a possibility. A bigger post-nadir fall in TCR diversity correlated inversely with survival time in deceased patients. Post-nadir diversity loss with photons came from oligoclonal expansion, particularly CD8+ Temra cells.

Profiling relied on immunoSEQ multiplex PCR, and the TCRdb table lists in-frame clones only, not all of them. This sample has roughly 58,000 clones, with about 90% found just once. About this clone itself: The antigen remains undetermined.

Trimming took off 3 bases at V and 7 bases at J, with 15 bases between the two ends. The CDR3 length is 13 residues. Germline assignment: CDR1 GTSNPN and CDR2 SVGIG (reference sequence). This specimen was peripheral blood, taken from a patient treated with proton-based radiotherapy. The chain carries TRBV30 and TRBJ1-2; the D gene is possibly TRBD1 (6 bases). The sequence was collected from an elderly man with esophageal cancer. The CDR3 loop reads CAWRPGGGRGYTF. The CDR3 DNA follows: TGTGCCTGGAGACCTGGGGGGGGCCGTGGCTACACCTTC.